This T cell receptor beta chain was captured by sequencing in a study of blood T cell repertoires in COVID-19. Background on the study: T cells, B-cell-depleted T cells, or PBMCs supplied cDNA or gDNA.

The V end lost 3 bases, the J end lost 4 bases, and 10 bases lay between the germline ends. Germline assignment: CDR1 GTSNPN and CDR2 SVGIG (reference sequence). The CDR3 spans 13 residues. Authors' analysis steps: Researchers report that nucleated cell counts were estimated from reference gene primer amplification. Profiling relied on immunoSEQ multiplex PCR, and the TCRdb table lists in-frame clones only, not all of them. Clone size and the V and J calls come from that table; the DNA yielded D and trimming. This sample yields about 200,000 clones, of which roughly 90% are seen a single time; about 8.1% belongs to the top ten. A single count supports this clone.

Sequenced material: PBMCs or T cells enriched from blood (not recorded which). This TCR came from a woman in her late teens or twenties who had recovered from COVID-19. The V gene is TRBV30, the J gene TRBJ2-1; TRBD1 is a possible D gene (5 bases). CDR3: CAWSAQAYNEQFF. For the CDR3, the DNA is TGTGCCTGGAGCGCACAGGCGTACAATGAGCAGTTCTTC.